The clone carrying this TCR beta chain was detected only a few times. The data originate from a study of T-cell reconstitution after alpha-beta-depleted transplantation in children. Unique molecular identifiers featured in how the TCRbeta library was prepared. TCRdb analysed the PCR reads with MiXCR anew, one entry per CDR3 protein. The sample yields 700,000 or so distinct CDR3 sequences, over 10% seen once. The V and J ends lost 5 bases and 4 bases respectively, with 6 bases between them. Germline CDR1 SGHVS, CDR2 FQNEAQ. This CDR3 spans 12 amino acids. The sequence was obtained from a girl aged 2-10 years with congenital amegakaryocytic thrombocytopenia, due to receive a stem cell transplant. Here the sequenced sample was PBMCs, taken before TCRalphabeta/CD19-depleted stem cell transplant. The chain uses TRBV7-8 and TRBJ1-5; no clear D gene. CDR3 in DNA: TGTGCCAGCAGCCCATATAATCAGCCCCAGCATTTT. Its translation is CASSPYNQPQHF.